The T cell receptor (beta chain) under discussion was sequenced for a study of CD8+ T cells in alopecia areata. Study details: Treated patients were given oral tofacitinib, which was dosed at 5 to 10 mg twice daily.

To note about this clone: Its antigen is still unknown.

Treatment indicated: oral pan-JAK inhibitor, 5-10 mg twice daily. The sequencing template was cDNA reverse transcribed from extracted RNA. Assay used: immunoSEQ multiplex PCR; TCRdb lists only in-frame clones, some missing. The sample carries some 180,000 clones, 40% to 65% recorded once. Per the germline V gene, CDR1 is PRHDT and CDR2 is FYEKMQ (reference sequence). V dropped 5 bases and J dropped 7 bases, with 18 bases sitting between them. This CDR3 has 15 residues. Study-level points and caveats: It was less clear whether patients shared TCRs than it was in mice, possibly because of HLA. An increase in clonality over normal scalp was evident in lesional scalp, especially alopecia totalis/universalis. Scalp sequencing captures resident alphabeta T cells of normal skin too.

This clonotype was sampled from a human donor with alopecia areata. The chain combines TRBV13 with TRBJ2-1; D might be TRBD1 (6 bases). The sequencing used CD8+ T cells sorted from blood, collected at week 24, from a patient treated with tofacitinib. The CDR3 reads CASSPGLSRGNEQFF. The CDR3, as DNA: TGTGCCAGCAGCCCCGGGCTCTCCAGGGGAAATGAGCAGTTCTTC.